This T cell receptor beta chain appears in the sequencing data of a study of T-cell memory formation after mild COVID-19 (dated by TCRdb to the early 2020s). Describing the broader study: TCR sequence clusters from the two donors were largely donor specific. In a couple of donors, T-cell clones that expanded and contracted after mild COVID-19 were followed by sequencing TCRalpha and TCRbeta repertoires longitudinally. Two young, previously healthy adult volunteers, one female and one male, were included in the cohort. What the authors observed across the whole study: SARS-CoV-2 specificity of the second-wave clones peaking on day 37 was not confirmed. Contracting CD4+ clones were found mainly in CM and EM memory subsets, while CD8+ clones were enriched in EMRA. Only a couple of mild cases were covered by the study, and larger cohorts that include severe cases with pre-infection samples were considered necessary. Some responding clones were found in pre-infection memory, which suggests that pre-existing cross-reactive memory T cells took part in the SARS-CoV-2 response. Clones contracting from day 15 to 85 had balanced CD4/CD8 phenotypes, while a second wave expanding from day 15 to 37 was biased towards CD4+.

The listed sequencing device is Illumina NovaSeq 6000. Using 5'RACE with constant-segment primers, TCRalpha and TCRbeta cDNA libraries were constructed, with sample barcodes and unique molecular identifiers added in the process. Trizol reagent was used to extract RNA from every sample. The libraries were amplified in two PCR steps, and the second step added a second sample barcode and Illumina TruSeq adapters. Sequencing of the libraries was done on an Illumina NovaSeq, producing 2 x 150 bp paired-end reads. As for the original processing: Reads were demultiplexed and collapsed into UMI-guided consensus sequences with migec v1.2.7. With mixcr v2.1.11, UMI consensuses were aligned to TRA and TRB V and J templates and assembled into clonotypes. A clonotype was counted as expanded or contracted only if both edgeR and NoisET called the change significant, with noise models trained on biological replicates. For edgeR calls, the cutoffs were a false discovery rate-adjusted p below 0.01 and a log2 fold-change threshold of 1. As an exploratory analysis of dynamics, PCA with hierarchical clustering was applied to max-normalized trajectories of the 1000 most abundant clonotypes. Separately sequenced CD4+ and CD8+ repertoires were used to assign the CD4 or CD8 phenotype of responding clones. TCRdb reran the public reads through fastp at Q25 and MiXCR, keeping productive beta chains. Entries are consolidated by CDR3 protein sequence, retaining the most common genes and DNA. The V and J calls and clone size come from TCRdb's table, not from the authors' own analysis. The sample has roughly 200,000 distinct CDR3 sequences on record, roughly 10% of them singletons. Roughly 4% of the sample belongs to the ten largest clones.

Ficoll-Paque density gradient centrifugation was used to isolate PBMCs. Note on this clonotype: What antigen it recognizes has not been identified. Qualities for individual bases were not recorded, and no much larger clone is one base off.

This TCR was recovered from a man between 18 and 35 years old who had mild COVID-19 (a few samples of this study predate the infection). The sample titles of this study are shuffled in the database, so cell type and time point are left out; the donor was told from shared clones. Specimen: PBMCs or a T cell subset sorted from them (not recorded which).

Read as DNA, the sequence is TGCGCCAGCAGCTTGGGCAGCCAGACGAACACCGGGGAGCTGTTTTTT. Its protein reads: CASSLGSQTNTGELFF. The receptor chain draws on TRBV5-1 and TRBJ2-2, with no reliable assignment of the D segment. From its cysteine to its phenylalanine, the CDR3 spans 16 amino acids. The retained sequence is limited to the CDR3, 48 bases, with the frame set at the first base. V drops 0 bases and J drops 0 bases, leaving 9 bases in between. From a lookup of the germline V gene, CDR1 and CDR2 are SGHRS and YFSETQ.